The rows below give T cell receptor beta chains drawn from one sample of a study of blood T cell dynamics during melanoma immunotherapy. The data were produced by immunoSEQ multiplex PCR, yet TCRdb's version contains in-frame clones alone and is incomplete. The sample includes around 13,000 clones, roughly 89% seen only once; the top ten take around 0.19%. Sequencing used effector memory CD8+ T cells from blood, obtained from a patient treated with checkpoint blockade. The receptors here all came from a human donor with melanoma. Both conserved end residues are part of each CDR3. Each record gives: clone size, CDR3 length, D gene, J gene, V gene, CDR3 protein, CDR3 DNA. D genes are given only for firm matches. Clone size is not always given. Where it is, it says once, few, many or a class for expanded clones.

- | 13 | - | TRBJ2-7 | TRBV5-4 | CASRKNEGGEQYF | TGTGCCAGCCGAAAGAACGAGGGTGGCGAGCAGTACTTC
- | 14 | - | TRBJ1-3 | TRBV30 | CAWSAPLTGNTIYF | TGTGCCTGGAGTGCTCCTCTGACCGGAAACACCATATATTTT
- | 16 | - | TRBJ1-5 | TRBV10-2 | CASSAVADYSNQPQHF | TGCGCCAGCAGTGCTGTGGCAGACTATAGCAATCAGCCCCAGCATTTT
once | 14 | - | TRBJ1-1 | TRBV19 | CASSIDSRNTEAFF | TGTGCCAGTAGTATAGATTCGAGGAACACTGAAGCTTTCTTT
- | 11 | - | TRBJ2-1 | TRBV6-1 | CASSIYNEQFF | TGTGCCAGCAGCATATACAATGAGCAGTTCTTC
- | 16 | TRBD2 | TRBJ2-3 | TRBV11-3 | CASSSPSGRAPDTQYF | TGTGCCAGCAGCTCCCCTAGCGGGAGGGCCCCAGATACGCAGTATTTT
- | 15 | - | TRBJ1-2 | TRBV4-3 | CASSQERQTGYGYTF | TGCGCCAGCAGCCAAGAAAGGCAGACCGGTTATGGCTACACCTTC
- | 15 | TRBD2 | TRBJ2-3 | TRBV6-5 | CASSRLAGGSDTQYF | TGTGCCAGCAGTAGACTAGCGGGAGGTTCAGATACGCAGTATTTT
- | 16 | - | TRBJ1-6 | TRBV6-6 | CASTSAGIAYNSPLHF | TGTGCCAGCACCTCTGCAGGGATCGCCTATAATTCACCCCTCCACTTT
- | 15 | - | TRBJ2-3 | TRBV6-5 | CASSYGTRGTDTQYF | TGTGCCAGCAGTTACGGGACACGAGGCACAGATACGCAGTATTTT
few | 16 | - | TRBJ1-3 | TRBV15 | CATSRDRGGSGNTIYF | TGTGCCACCAGCAGAGATCGAGGCGGCTCTGGAAACACCATATATTTT
- | 13 | TRBD1 | TRBJ1-2 | TRBV6-5 | CASTATGDYGYTF | TGTGCCAGCACCGCGACAGGGGACTATGGCTACACCTTC
- | 15 | - | TRBJ2-7 | TRBV2 | CASSALASSGGEQYF | TGTGCCAGCAGCGCACTAGCATCCTCAGGTGGCGAGCAGTACTTC
once | 14 | - | TRBJ1-1 | TRBV10-3 | CAISDVGRNTEAFF | TGTGCCATCAGTGATGTAGGGCGGAACACTGAAGCTTTCTTT
- | 16 | - | TRBJ2-2 | TRBV9 | CASSVPADRSTGELFF | TGTGCCAGCAGCGTACCGGCGGACAGAAGCACCGGGGAGCTGTTTTTT
- | 12 | - | TRBJ1-1 | TRBV29-1 | CSVISENTEAFF | TGCAGCGTTATTTCCGAAAACACTGAAGCTTTCTTT
- | 18 | TRBD1 | TRBJ2-1 | TRBV7-2 | CASSLWEGRGLTYNEQFF | TGTGCCAGCAGCTTATGGGAAGGCAGGGGGCTGACCTACAATGAGCAGTTCTTC
- | 13 | - | TRBJ2-2 | TRBV9 | CASSQENTGELFF | TGTGCCAGCAGCCAAGAGAACACCGGGGAGCTGTTTTTT
- | 14 | - | TRBJ2-1 | TRBV2 | CASSELGSYNEQFF | TGTGCCAGCAGTGAGCTGGGCTCCTACAATGAGCAGTTCTTC
- | 15 | - | TRBJ2-7 | TRBV4-1 | CASSQDLGNTYEQYF | TGCGCCAGCAGCCAAGATCTGGGTAATACCTACGAGCAGTACTTC
- | 14 | - | TRBJ1-5 | TRBV6-5 | CASSYSGGSQPQHF | TGTGCCAGCAGTTACTCGGGGGGATCTCAGCCCCAGCATTTT
- | 15 | - | TRBJ2-1 | TRBV11-2 | CASSGLGHSYNEQFF | TGTGCCAGCAGCGGGTTAGGCCACTCCTACAATGAGCAGTTCTTC
once | 13 | - | TRBJ1-1 | TRBV7-8 | CASSLEVGVGTFF | -
- | 10 | - | TRBJ2-1 | TRBV2 | CASRTNEQFF | TGTGCCAGCAGAACCAATGAGCAGTTCTTC
- | 14 | - | TRBJ2-1 | TRBV27 | CASSFHRSYNEQFF | TGTGCCAGCAGTTTCCACAGGAGTTACAATGAGCAGTTCTTC
- | 14 | - | TRBJ1-2 | TRBV19 | CASSIDGGGYGYTF | TGTGCCAGTAGTATAGACGGAGGGGGCTATGGCTACACCTTC
- | 13 | - | TRBJ1-2 | TRBV9 | CASTPSGDYGYTF | TGTGCCAGCACCCCTTCGGGGGACTATGGCTACACCTTC
- | 14 | - | TRBJ1-2 | TRBV4-1 | CASSPHTGSYGYTF | TGCGCCAGCAGCCCACATACAGGATCCTATGGCTACACCTTC
- | 15 | TRBD1 | TRBJ1-6 | TRBV5-4 | CASSFGTGGNSPLHF | TGTGCCAGCAGCTTCGGGACAGGGGGGAATTCACCCCTCCACTTT
- | 13 | - | TRBJ2-5 | TRBV10-2 | CASRADDQETQYF | TGCGCCAGCAGGGCGGACGACCAAGAGACCCAGTACTTC
- | 16 | TRBD1 | TRBJ2-1 | TRBV6-5 | CASSSQGQVSYNEQFF | TGTGCCAGCAGTTCACAAGGACAGGTTAGCTACAATGAGCAGTTCTTC
- | 19 | TRBD2 | TRBJ2-1 | TRBV15 | CATSKNWSGTSEFYNEQFF | TGTGCCACCAGCAAAAATTGGTCCGGTACTAGCGAATTCTACAATGAGCAGTTCTTC
- | 15 | - | TRBJ1-1 | TRBV13 | CASSTRGVGNTEAFF | TGTGCCAGCAGCACCCGCGGGGTAGGGAACACTGAAGCTTTCTTT
- | 15 | - | TRBJ1-5 | TRBV19 | CASSIFAGETQPQHF | TGTGCCAGTAGTATATTTGCAGGGGAAACTCAGCCCCAGCATTTT
- | 13 | - | TRBJ1-1 | TRBV27 | CASGPAMDTEAFF | TGTGCCAGCGGTCCGGCAATGGACACTGAAGCTTTCTTT
- | 15 | TRBD2 | TRBJ2-3 | TRBV12-5 | CASGNQTSRTDTQYF | TGTGCTAGTGGTAACCAGACTAGCAGAACAGATACGCAGTATTTT
- | 17 | TRBD1 | TRBJ1-4 | TRBV28 | CASSHTGQGGTNEKLFF | TGTGCCAGCAGTCATACGGGACAGGGTGGTACTAATGAAAAACTGTTTTTT
- | 13 | - | TRBJ2-7 | TRBV4-3 | CASSPGIGFEQYF | TGCGCCAGCAGCCCAGGAATAGGTTTCGAGCAGTACTTC
- | 14 | - | TRBJ1-1 | TRBV9 | CASSEGGRNTEAFF | TGTGCCAGCAGCGAGGGAGGGAGGAACACTGAAGCTTTCTTT
- | 15 | - | TRBJ1-2 | TRBV9 | CASSAPYEGENGYTF | TGTGCCAGCAGCGCCCCTTATGAGGGCGAGAATGGCTACACCTTC
- | 13 | - | TRBJ2-7 | TRBV10-1 | CASSDPYSYEQYF | TGCGCCAGCAGTGACCCATACTCCTACGAGCAGTACTTC